This T cell receptor beta chain was profiled in a study of OX40 agonist ivuxolimab in advanced cancers. Study-wide context: Patients received ivuxolimab, an intravenous treatment, every 2 weeks at 0.01 to 10 mg/kg. Patients with hepatocellular carcinoma, melanoma, renal cell or head and neck cancer made up the dose-escalation patients.

The CDR3 contains 14 residues. TCRdb's table, derived via immunoSEQ multiplex PCR, lists solely in-frame clones and lacks some. The top ten clones hold over 2% of a sample with over 75,000 clones, 94% of them seen once. Study-wide findings and caveats: CD4+ and CD8+ blood T cells expanded clonally by week 6 at 0.1 to 3.0 mg/kg. The antigen specificity of the peripheral T cells (those that were expanded) was not determined.

Worth noting for this clone: Its antigen is as yet unknown.

The clonotype comes from an adult with an advanced solid tumor such as melanoma, head and neck, liver or kidney cancer. The input for sequencing was CD4+ or CD8+ T cells sorted from blood, taken in a trial of the OX40 agonist ivuxolimab. The chain couples TRBV21-1 to TRBJ2-5; the DNA was not used to check the table's D call, TRBD1. TRBV21-1 is flagged as a pseudogene. In DNA, the CDR3 is TGTGCCAGCAGTATCAACAGGGGGCAAGAGACCCAGTACTTC. Amino acids: CASSINRGQETQYF.